The source of this T cell receptor (beta chain) is a study of metastatic and nonmetastatic thyroid tumors. For the study at large: Thyroid patients, malignant and benign, had repertoires compared across blood and tumor or nodule tissue.

Patients had received no treatment of any kind before thyroid surgery. The CDR3 is 15 amino acids. Germline V gene lookup returns CDR1 KGHSH and CDR2 LQKENI. Between the trimmed V and J ends, which lost 1 base and 16 bases, there was a span of 23 bases. TCRdb reassembled clones from the PCR reads with MiXCR. The profile shows 3,300 or so clones, more than 25% of them singletons. The sample taken for sequencing was tumor tissue. V and J are TRBV18 and TRBJ1-5, with D unclear. The receptor was derived from a female donor with papillary thyroid cancer or a benign thyroid nodule (not recorded which). Some clones in this sample may be carry-over from other donors' samples. CDR3 DNA sequence: TGTGCCAGCTCACCACAGTTCCAAACTCCCGGTCCTTTACATTTT. Protein product: CASSPQFQTPGPLHF.